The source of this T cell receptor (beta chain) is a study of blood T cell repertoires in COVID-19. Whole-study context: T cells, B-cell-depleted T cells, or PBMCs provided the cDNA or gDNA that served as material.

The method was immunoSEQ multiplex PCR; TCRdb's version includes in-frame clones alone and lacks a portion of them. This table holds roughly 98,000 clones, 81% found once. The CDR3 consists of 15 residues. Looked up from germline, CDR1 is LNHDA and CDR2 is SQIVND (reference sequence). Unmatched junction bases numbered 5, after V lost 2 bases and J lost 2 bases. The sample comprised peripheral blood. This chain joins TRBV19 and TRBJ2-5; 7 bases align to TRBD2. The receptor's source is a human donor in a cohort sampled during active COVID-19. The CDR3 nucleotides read TGTGCCAGTAGTATATGGTCTAGCGGACAAGAGACCCAGTACTTC. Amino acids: CASSIWSSGQETQYF.